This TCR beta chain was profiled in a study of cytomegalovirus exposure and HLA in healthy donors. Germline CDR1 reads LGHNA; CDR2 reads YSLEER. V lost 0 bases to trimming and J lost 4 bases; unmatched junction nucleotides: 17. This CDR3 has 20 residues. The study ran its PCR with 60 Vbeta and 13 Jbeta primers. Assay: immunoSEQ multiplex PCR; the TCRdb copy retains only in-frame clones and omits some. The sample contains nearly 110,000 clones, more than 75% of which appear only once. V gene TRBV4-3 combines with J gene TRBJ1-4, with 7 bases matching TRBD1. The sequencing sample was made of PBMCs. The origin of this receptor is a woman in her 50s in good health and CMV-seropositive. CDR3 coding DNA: TGCGCCAGCAGCCAAGATGTCGGCCCCCCCGGACAGGTGAATAATGAAAAACTGTTTTTT. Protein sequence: CASSQDVGPPGQVNNEKLFF.